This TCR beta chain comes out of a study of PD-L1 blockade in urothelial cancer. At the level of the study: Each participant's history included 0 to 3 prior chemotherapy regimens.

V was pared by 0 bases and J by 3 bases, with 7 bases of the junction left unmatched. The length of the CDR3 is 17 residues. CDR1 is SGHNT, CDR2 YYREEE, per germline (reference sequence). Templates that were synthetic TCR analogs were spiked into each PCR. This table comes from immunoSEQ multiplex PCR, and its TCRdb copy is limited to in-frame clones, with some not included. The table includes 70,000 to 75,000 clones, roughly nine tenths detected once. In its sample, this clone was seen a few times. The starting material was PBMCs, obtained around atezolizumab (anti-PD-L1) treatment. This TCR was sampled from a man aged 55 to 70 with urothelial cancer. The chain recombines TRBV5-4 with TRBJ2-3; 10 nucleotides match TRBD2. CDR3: CASSLGSGRAGTDTQYF. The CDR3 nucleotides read TGTGCCAGCAGCTTGGGGAGCGGGAGGGCCGGGACAGATACGCAGTATTTT.